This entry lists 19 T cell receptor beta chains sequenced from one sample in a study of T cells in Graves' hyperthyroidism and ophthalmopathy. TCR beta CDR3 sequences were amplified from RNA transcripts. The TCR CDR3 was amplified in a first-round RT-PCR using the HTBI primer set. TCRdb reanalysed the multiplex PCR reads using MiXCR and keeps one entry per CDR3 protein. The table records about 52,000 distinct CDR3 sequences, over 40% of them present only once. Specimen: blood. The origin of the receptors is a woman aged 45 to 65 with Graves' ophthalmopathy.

The CDR3 loop is CATSDWPTSGGKNEQFF. For the CDR3, the DNA is TGTGCCACCAGTGATTGGCCTACTAGCGGGGGGAAAAATGAGCAGTTCTTC. The chain joins TRBV24-1 to TRBJ2-1; TRBD2 matches 12 bases. With V trimmed by 2 bases and J by 7 bases, 8 bases remained unmatched. The germline gives CDR1 KGHDR, CDR2 SFDVKD. The CDR3 covers 17 residues.

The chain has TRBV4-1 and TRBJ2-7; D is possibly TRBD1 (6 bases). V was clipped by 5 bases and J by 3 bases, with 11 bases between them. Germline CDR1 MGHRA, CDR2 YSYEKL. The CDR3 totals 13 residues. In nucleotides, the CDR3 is TGCGCCAGCAGCGAAGGACAGCGCTACGAGCAGTACTTC. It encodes CASSEGQRYEQYF.

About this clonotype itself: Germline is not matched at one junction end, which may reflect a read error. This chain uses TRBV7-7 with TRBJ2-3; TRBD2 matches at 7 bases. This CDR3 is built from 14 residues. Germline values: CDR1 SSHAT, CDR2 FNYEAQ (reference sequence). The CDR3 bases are TGTGCCAGCAGCTTACCGGGAGGCAATAATACGCAGTATTTC. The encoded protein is CASSLPGGNNTQYF.

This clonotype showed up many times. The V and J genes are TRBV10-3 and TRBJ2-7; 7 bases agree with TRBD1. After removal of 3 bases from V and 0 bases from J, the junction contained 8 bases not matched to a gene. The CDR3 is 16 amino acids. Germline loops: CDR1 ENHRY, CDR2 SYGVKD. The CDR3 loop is CAISDPAWDSSYEQYF. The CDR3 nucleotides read TGTGCCATCAGTGATCCCGCCTGGGACAGCTCCTACGAGCAGTACTTC.

CDR3 bases: TGCAGTGCTAGAGAACTAGGACGCAACAATGAGCAGTATTTT. Translating it yields CSARELGRNNEQYF. This rearrangement joins TRBV20-1 to TRBJ2-3; maybe TRBD2 (5 bases). CDR3 length: 14 amino acids. Germline V gene sequence: CDR1 DFQATT, CDR2 SNEGSKA (reference sequence). Between the trimmed V and J ends, which lost 0 bases and 11 bases, there was a span of 18 bases.

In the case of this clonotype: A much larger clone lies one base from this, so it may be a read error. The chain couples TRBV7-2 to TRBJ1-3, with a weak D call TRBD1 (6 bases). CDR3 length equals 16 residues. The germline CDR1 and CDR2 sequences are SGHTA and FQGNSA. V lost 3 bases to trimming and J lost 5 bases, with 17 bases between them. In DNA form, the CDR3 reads TGTGCCAGCAGCTTTTATTCAGGGGCTCCGAGAAACACCATATATTTT. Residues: CASSFYSGAPRNTIYF.

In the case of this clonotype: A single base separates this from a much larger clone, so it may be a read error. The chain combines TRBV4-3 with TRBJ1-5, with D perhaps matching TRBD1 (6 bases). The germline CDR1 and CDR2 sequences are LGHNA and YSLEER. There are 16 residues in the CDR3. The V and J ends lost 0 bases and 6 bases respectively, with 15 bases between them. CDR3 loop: CASSQEAVGAGQPQHF. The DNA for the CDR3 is TGCGCCAGCAGCCAAGAAGCAGTGGGGGCAGGTCAGCCCCAGCATTTT.

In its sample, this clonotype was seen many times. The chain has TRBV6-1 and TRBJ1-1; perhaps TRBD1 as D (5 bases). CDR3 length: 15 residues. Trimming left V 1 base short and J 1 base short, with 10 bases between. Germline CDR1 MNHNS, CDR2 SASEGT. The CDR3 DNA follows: TGTGCCAGCAGTGAAGGAAGGGGCGCGAACACTGAAGCTTTCTTT. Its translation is CASSEGRGANTEAFF.

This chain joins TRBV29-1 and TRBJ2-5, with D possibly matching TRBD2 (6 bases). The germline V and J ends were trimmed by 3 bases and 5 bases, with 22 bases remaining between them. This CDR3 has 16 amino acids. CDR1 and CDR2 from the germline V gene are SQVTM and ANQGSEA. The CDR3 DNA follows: TGCAGCGTTGACGGGGGAAAGGAGGGGCCCCCCGAGACCCAGTACTTC. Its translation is CSVDGGKEGPPETQYF.

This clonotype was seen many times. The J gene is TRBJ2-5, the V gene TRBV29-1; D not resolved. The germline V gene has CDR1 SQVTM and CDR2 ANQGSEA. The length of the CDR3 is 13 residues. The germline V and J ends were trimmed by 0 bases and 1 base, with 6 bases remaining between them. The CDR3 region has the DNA TGCAGCGTTGAAGAAGACGGCCAAGAGACCCAGTACTTC. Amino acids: CSVEEDGQETQYF.

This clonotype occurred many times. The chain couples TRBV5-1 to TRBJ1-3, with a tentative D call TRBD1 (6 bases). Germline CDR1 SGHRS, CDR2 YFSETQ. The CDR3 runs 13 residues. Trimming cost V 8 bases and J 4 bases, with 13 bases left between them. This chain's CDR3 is CASTRGSGNTIYF. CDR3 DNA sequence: TGCGCCAGTACCAGGGGTTCCGGAAACACCATATATTTT.

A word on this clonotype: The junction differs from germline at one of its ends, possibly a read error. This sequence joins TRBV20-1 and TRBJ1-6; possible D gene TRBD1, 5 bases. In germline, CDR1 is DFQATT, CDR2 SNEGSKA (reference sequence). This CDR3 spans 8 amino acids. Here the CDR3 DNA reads TGCAGTGCTAGAGATGGGGGCTTT. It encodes CSARDGGF.

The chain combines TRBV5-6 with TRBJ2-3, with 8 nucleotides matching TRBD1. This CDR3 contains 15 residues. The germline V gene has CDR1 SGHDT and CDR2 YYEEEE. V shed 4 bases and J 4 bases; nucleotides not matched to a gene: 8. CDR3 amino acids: CASSPGQGTADTQYF. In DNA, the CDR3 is TGTGCCAGCAGCCCAGGACAGGGTACGGCAGATACGCAGTATTTT.

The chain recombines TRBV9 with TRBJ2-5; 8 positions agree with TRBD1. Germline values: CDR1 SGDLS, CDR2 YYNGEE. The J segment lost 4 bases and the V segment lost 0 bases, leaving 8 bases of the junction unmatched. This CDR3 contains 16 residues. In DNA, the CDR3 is TGTGCCAGCAGCGTAGGCCAGGGGGCTGGGGCAGAGACCCAGTACTTC. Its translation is CASSVGQGAGAETQYF.

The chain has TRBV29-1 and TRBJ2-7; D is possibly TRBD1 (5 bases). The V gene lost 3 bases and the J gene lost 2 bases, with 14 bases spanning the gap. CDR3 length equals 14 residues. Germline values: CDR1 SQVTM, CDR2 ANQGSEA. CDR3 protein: CSVEDTVRPYEQYF. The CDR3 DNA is TGCAGCGTTGAGGACACTGTACGGCCCTACGAGCAGTACTTC.

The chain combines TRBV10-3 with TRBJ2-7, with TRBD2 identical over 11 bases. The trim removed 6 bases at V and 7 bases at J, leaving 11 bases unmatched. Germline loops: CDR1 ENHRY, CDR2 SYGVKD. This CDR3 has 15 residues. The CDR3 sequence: CAISDGLAGLEEQYF. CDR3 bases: TGTGCCATCAGCGATGGACTAGCGGGCCTTGAGGAGCAGTACTTC.

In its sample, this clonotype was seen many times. CDR3: CASSTARGLGNEQFF. The CDR3 DNA reads TGTGCCAGCAGCACAGCCAGGGGCCTAGGGAATGAGCAGTTCTTC. The V gene is TRBV11-2, the J gene TRBJ2-1, with a possible D match to TRBD1 (6 bases). This CDR3 is built from 15 residues. CDR1 is SGHAT, CDR2 FQNNGV, per germline. The V gene lost 5 bases and the J gene lost 7 bases, with 18 bases spanning the gap.

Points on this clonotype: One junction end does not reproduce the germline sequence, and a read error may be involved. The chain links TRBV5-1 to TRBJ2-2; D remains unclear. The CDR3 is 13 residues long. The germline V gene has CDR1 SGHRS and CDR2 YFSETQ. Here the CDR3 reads CASRIRVTGELLF. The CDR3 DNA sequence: TGCGCCAGCAGGATTAGGGTCACCGGAGAGCTGCTTTTT.

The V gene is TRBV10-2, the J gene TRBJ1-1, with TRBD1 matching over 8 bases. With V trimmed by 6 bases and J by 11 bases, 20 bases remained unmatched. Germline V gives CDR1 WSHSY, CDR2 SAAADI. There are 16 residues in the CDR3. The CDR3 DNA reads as TGCGCCAGCAGCCGTGGACAGGGCGGGATGAACACGGACGCTTTCTTT. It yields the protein CASSRGQGGMNTDAFF.